The sequence of this T cell receptor beta chain was determined in a study of T cells in Graves' hyperthyroidism and ophthalmopathy. The study enrolled patients aged 18 to 65 with newly diagnosed hyperthyroidism of under 2 months' duration. Any patient presenting with uncontrolled infection, other autoimmune disease, pregnancy or lactation was left out. Clinical symptoms, serum thyroxine and TRAb, thyroid ultrasound and orbital computed tomography were used for the diagnoses. Study results and caveats: In simple terms, a model built on 13 V-J features told ophthalmopathy apart from stable hyperthyroidism.

Amplification targeted TCR beta CDR3 regions from RNA transcripts. When the TCR CDR3 underwent first-round RT-PCR, the HTBI primer set was used. Via MiXCR, TCRdb re-called the multiplex PCR reads, giving one row per CDR3 protein. In the table there are 560,000 or so distinct CDR3 sequences, just over 45% of which are singletons. This CDR3 contains 15 residues. Germline CDR1 is SEHNR and CDR2 is FQNEAQ (reference sequence). Trimming removed 6 bases at V and 0 bases at J, with 12 bases between. Details on this clonotype: As yet, its antigen is unknown.

The receptor comes from a woman younger than 30 with Graves' hyperthyroidism. Sample: peripheral blood or thyroid tissue (not recorded which). The rearrangement uses TRBV7-9 and TRBJ1-5; possible D gene TRBD1, 6 bases. Written as DNA, the CDR3 is TGTGCCAGCAGTGAGACAGGCTTTAGCAATCAGCCCCAGCATTTT. Encoded protein: CASSETGFSNQPQHF.